The clone carrying this T cell receptor beta chain was observed a handful of times. The CDR3 totals 11 residues. V gave up 5 bases and J gave up 6 bases, with 11 bases separating them. CDR1 and CDR2 from the germline V gene are SQVTM and ANQGSEA. Produced via immunoSEQ multiplex PCR; TCRdb's table is partial and in-frame only. The top ten hold 6% to 6.5% of the sample, which has over 150,000 clones, 75% to 90% seen once. This sample is part of a study of blood T cell repertoires in COVID-19. Sequenced input: PBMCs or T cells enriched from blood (not recorded which). V is TRBV29-1 and J is TRBJ2-7; tentatively, D is TRBD1 (6 bases). This receptor was taken from a man aged 35-49 years who had recovered from COVID-19. In DNA form, the CDR3 reads TGCAGCGTTCACCAGGGGACCGAGCAGTACTTC. It specifies CSVHQGTEQYF.